This T cell receptor beta chain was recovered during a study of blood T cell repertoires in COVID-19. This clone was observed a single time. Measured with immunoSEQ multiplex PCR; TCRdb has only the in-frame clones, and not every one. The sample records 200,000 to 250,000 clones, approximately 85% being singletons. Germline CDR1 is SGHAT and CDR2 is FQNNGV. CDR3 length: 16 amino acids. V lost 5 bases, J lost 6 bases, and 17 bases lay in between. Participants were aged 18 to 89 years from 20 to 30 US areas. Donors in Cohort 3 who had recovered were those with two negative PCRs, healthcare professional clearance, or resolution of their symptoms.

V gene TRBV11-2 combines with J gene TRBJ1-6; the D gene is possibly TRBD1 (6 bases). This clonotype was obtained from a woman aged 45-65 years who had recovered from COVID-19. The sequencing sample was made of PBMCs or T cells enriched from blood (not recorded which). The CDR3 nucleotides are TGTGCCAGCAGCGCTAATTGGGGGACACCTAATTCACCCCTCCACTTT. This translates into CASSANWGTPNSPLHF.